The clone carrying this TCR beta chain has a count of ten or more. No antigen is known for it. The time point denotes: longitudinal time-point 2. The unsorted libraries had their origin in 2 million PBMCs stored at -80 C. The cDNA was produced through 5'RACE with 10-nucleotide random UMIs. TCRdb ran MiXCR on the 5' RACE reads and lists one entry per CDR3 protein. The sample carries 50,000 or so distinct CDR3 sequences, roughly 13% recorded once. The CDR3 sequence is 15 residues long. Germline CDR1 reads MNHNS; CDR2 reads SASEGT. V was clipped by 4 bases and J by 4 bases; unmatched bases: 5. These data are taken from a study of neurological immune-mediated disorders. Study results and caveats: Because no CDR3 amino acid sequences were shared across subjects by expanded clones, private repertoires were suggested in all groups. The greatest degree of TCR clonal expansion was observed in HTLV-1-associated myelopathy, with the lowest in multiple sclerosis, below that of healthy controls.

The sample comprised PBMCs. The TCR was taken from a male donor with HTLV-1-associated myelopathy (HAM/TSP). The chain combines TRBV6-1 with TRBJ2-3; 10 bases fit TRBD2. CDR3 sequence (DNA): TGTGCCAGCAGTGTAGCGGGGGGCCGGGCAGATACGCAGTATTTT. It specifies CASSVAGGRADTQYF.